The present entry profiles one T cell receptor (beta chain) with its context. The antigen is undetermined. The sample is drawn from a study of CD8 T cell repertoires and HIV-1 epitope variants. Looking at the study overall: Epitopes were three Gag families plus Nef HW9 and YT9.

Germline lookup yields CDR1 MNHNS and CDR2 SASEGT. The CDR3 consists of 15 residues. The junction had 6 bases not matched to a gene; V was cut back by 6 bases and J by 3 bases. Whole-study findings and limits: Six of nine antigen-specific clonotypes appeared cross-reactive to autologous or escape variants.

On the immunoSEQ platform, TCR beta CDR3s were sequenced at survey depth. The method was immunoSEQ multiplex PCR; TCRdb's version includes in-frame clones alone and lacks a portion of them. This table has 95,000 or so clones, over 70% appearing once. This TCR was recovered from a male donor with HIV. Sample: uncultured baseline CD8+ T cells from peripheral blood mononuclear cells (PBMCs). V gene TRBV6-1 combines with J gene TRBJ2-4; 9 bases agree with TRBD1. The CDR3 reads CASRWTGDGKNIQYF. CDR3 nucleotides: TGTGCCAGCAGGTGGACAGGGGACGGCAAAAACATTCAGTACTTC.